Below are 9 T cell receptor beta chains sequenced from a single sample in a study of cytomegalovirus exposure and HLA in healthy donors. TCRdb's table, derived via immunoSEQ multiplex PCR, lists solely in-frame clones and lacks some. The sample carries 120,000 or so clones, 75% to 90% recorded once. The sample taken for sequencing was PBMCs. These receptor sequences come from a man younger than 35 in good health and CMV-seropositive.

The rearrangement links TRBV6-4 to TRBJ2-5; D might be TRBD1 (5 bases). From germline, CDR1 is MRHNA and CDR2 SNTAGT. Trimming took 3 bases from V and 7 from J, leaving 12 bases between them. CDR3 length: 13 residues. In nucleotides, the CDR3 is TGTGCCAGCAGTGAGGACATCCGCGGGACCCAGTACTTC. Translation gives CASSEDIRGTQYF.

The genes are TRBV5-1 and TRBJ2-3, with D unresolved. The V gene's germline CDR1 is SGHRS and CDR2 YFSETQ. The CDR3 is 13 residues long. The germline V and J ends were trimmed by 4 bases and 3 bases, with 9 bases remaining between them. Here the CDR3 reads CASSVRRTDTQYF. The CDR3 DNA is TGCGCCAGCAGCGTCCGCAGAACAGATACGCAGTATTTT.

J is TRBJ2-7 and V is TRBV6-1, with D possibly matching TRBD1 (6 bases). V shed 1 base and J shed 2 bases, with 15 bases lying between them. CDR1 and CDR2 from the germline V gene are MNHNS and SASEGT. This CDR3 contains 16 residues. The CDR3 region has the DNA TGTGCCAGCAGTGAAGTTTATCAGGACAGAGCCTACGAGCAGTACTTC. It encodes CASSEVYQDRAYEQYF.

The rearrangement links TRBV13 to TRBJ2-7; D unresolved. V was trimmed by 4 bases and J by 7 bases, leaving 17 bases between them. This CDR3 is 14 amino acids long. The germline V gene encodes CDR1 PRHDT and CDR2 FYEKMQ (reference sequence). The CDR3 sequence: CASSSPAGESEQYF. CDR3 in DNA: TGTGCCAGCAGCTCCCCTGCCGGAGAATCGGAGCAGTACTTC.

This chain uses TRBV7-8 with TRBJ1-5; 7 nucleotides agree with TRBD1. J was trimmed by 5 bases and V by 5 bases; bases with no gene match: 9. Germline assignment: CDR1 SGHVS and CDR2 FQNEAQ. The CDR3 is made up of 15 amino acids. CDR3 DNA: TGTGCCAGCAGCCCAGCGGACAGGTCCTATCAGCCCCAGCATTTT. This gives the protein CASSPADRSYQPQHF.

This chain uses TRBV15 with TRBJ2-2, with 7 bases matching TRBD1. V shed 3 bases and J 5 bases; nucleotides not matched to a gene: 3. CDR1 and CDR2 from the germline V gene are LNHNV and YYDKDF (reference sequence). This CDR3 is built from 14 residues. The CDR3 here is CATSRETGTGELFF. Here the CDR3 DNA reads TGTGCCACCAGCAGGGAGACAGGGACCGGGGAGCTGTTTTTT. Full variable domain (rest looked up from reference TRBV15 and TRBJ2-2): DAMVIQNPRYQVTQFGKPVTLSCSQTLNHNVMYWYQQKSSQAPKLLFHYYDKDFNNEADTPDNFQSRRPNTSFCFLDIRSPGLGDTAMYLCATSRETGTGELFFGEGSRLTVL.

This chain joins TRBV6-4 and TRBJ1-1; D remains unclear. Germline values: CDR1 MRHNA, CDR2 SNTAGT. There are 13 residues in the CDR3. Trimming stripped 2 bases from V and 1 base from J, with 5 bases between. The CDR3 region is CASSDEKNTEAFF. In DNA, the CDR3 is TGTGCCAGCAGTGACGAGAAGAACACTGAAGCTTTCTTT.

The chain joins TRBV10-2 to TRBJ1-4, with TRBD1 as a possible D gene (5 bases). The CDR3 has 14 residues. Per germline, CDR1 WSHSY and CDR2 SAAADI. V lost 4 bases and J 11 bases, leaving 17 bases between the germline ends. In DNA, the CDR3 is TGCGCCAGCAGTGTGCAGGGCGGGACCGGTAAACTGTTTTTT. Amino acid sequence: CASSVQGGTGKLFF.

The J gene is TRBJ2-2, the V gene TRBV5-4; D possibly corresponds to TRBD2 (5 bases). Trimming took 0 bases from V and 4 from J, leaving 10 bases between them. CDR3 length equals 15 residues. Germline V gene data show CDR1 as SGHNT and CDR2 as YYREEE (reference sequence). The CDR3 nucleotides read TGTGCCAGCAGCTTGGGTCTAGCTGGCACCGGGGAGCTGTTTTTT. Protein: CASSLGLAGTGELFF.